These T cell receptor beta chains were read from a single sample in a study of molecular identifiers for immune sequencing clone quantification. MiXCR, run by TCRdb on the PCR reads, gives a single entry per CDR3 protein. Here the sample spans 70,000 to 90,000 distinct CDR3 sequences, approximately 22% being singletons. Sequenced: naive CD8+ T cells from blood, with Jurkat cell RNA spiked in. Every receptor here comes from a human donor in good health. Some libraries in this study had Jurkat cell RNA spiked in. Each CDR3 is given with its conserved first and last residue. A D gene is named only where the DNA matches it firmly. Size is stated for part of the rows, as once, few or many counts, or as a class when the clone is expanded.

D: NA; V: TRBV5-6; size: many; J: TRBJ2-7; CDR3: CASSLVGTSSEQYF; DNA: TGTGCCAGCAGCTTGGTCGGGACGTCTTCCGAGCAGTACTTC
D: TRBD1; V: TRBV28; size: many; J: TRBJ2-7; CDR3: CASSSWTGAYEQYF; DNA: TGTGCCAGCAGTTCCTGGACAGGGGCCTACGAGCAGTACTTC
D: TRBD2; V: TRBV7-2; size: many; J: TRBJ2-1; CDR3: CASYGGLAGAQYNEQFF; DNA: TGTGCCAGCTATGGGGGTTTAGCGGGGGCCCAATACAATGAGCAGTTCTTC
D: TRBD2; V: TRBV29-1; size: NA; J: TRBJ2-1; CDR3: CSVDGLAGVGYNEQFF; DNA: TGCAGCGTTGATGGGCTAGCGGGAGTTGGCTACAATGAGCAGTTCTTC
D: NA; V: TRBV13; size: NA; J: TRBJ2-3; CDR3: CASSMGASVADTQYF; DNA: TGTGCCAGCAGCATGGGGGCCAGTGTTGCCGATACGCAGTATTTT
D: NA; V: TRBV7-9; size: NA; J: TRBJ2-7; CDR3: CASSPRDLTYEQYF; DNA: TGTGCCAGCAGCCCAAGGGACTTAACCTACGAGCAGTACTTC
D: NA; V: TRBV4-3; size: few; J: TRBJ1-6; CDR3: CASSQVTGGNSPLHF; DNA: TGCGCCAGCAGCCAAGTCACAGGCGGAAATTCACCCCTCCACTTT
D: NA; V: TRBV29-1; size: NA; J: TRBJ2-7; CDR3: CSGTDSGEQYF; DNA: TGCAGCGGGACAGACTCGGGGGAGCAGTACTTC
D: NA; V: TRBV7-9; size: many; J: TRBJ2-3; CDR3: CASQLGMLETDTQYF; DNA: TGTGCCAGCCAGCTCGGGATGCTGGAGACAGATACGCAGTATTTT
D: NA; V: TRBV27; size: few; J: TRBJ1-6; CDR3: CASSLYNSPLHF; DNA: TGTGCCAGCAGTTTATATAATTCACCCCTCCACTTT
D: NA; V: TRBV7-9; size: NA; J: TRBJ1-2; CDR3: CASSLPPMLSRYGYTF; DNA: TGTGCCAGCAGCCTACCCCCGATGCTATCCCGCTATGGCTACACCTTC
D: TRBD1; V: TRBV6-1; size: few; J: TRBJ2-7; CDR3: CASSETQPGQFSYEQYF; DNA: TGTGCCAGCAGTGAAACGCAACCGGGACAGTTCTCCTACGAGCAGTACTTC
D: TRBD1; V: TRBV5-3; size: few; J: TRBJ2-7; CDR3: CASNQGVGQSIYEQYF; DNA: TGTGCCAGCAACCAGGGCGTGGGACAGTCAATCTACGAGCAGTACTTC
D: NA; V: TRBV7-9; size: many; J: TRBJ2-4; CDR3: CASSLVGIENIQYF; DNA: TGTGCCAGCAGCTTAGTGGGTATCGAAAACATTCAGTACTTC
D: NA; V: TRBV12-3/TRBV12-4; size: NA; J: TRBJ2-5; CDR3: CASSSMTGRVETQYF; DNA: TGTGCCAGCAGTTCCATGACAGGGAGGGTAGAGACCCAGTACTTC
D: NA; V: TRBV15; size: many; J: TRBJ1-4; CDR3: CATSREETLNEKLFF; DNA: TGTGCCACCAGCAGAGAGGAGACTCTGAATGAAAAACTGTTTTTT